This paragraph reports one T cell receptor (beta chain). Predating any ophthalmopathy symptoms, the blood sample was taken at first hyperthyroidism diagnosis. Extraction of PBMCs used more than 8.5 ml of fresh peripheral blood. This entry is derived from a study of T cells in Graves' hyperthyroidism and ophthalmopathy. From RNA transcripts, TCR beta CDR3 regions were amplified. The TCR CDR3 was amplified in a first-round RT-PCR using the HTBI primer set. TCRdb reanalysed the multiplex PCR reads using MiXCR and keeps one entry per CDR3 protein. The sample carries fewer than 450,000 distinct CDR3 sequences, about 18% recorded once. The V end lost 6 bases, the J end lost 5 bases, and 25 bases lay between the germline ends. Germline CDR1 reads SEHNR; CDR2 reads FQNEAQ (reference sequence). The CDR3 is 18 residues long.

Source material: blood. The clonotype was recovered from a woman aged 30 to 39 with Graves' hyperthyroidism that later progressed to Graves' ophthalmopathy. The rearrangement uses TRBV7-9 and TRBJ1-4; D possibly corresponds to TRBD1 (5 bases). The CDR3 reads CASSSSVVRDGGNEKLFF. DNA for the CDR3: TGTGCCAGCAGTTCGAGTGTCGTAAGGGATGGGGGAAATGAAAAACTGTTTTTT.